This TCR beta chain derives from a study of blood T cell repertoires in COVID-19. About the study: Samples came from the United States, Italy and Spain, spanning acute and convalescent COVID-19. The cDNA or gDNA used as material had been derived from T cells, B-cell-depleted T cells, or PBMCs.

This clone came up a few times. Per the original methods: Amplification of reference gene primers was used by the study to estimate nucleated cell counts. Sequencing used immunoSEQ multiplex PCR; TCRdb keeps in-frame clones, though not all of them. Clone size and the V and J calls come from that table; the DNA yielded D and trimming. The data show roughly 300,000 clones, around 86% seen once. The junction had 14 bases not matched to a gene; V was cut back by 0 bases and J by 3 bases. Germline lookup yields CDR1 LNHNV and CDR2 YYDKDF (reference sequence). This CDR3 has 19 residues. The gene calls are TRBV15 and TRBJ2-5; 9 bases line up with TRBD2. The sequenced sample consisted of peripheral blood. The clonotype originates from a human donor in a cohort sampled during active COVID-19. DNA of the CDR3: TGTGCCACCAGCAGAGATCCCCCGGTTGGGGGCGGGGGGGAAGAGACCCAGTACTTC. Protein: CATSRDPPVGGGGEETQYF.